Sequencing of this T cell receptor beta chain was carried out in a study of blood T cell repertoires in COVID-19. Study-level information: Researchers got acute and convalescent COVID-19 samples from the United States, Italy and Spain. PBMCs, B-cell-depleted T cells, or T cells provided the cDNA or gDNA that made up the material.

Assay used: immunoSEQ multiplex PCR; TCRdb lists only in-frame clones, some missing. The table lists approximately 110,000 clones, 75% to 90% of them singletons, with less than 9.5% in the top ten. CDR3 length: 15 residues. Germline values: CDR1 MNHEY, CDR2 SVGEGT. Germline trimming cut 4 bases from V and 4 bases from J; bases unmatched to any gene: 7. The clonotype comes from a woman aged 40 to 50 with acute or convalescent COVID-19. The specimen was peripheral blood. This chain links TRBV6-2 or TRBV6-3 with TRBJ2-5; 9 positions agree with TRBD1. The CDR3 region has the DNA TGTGCCAGCAGTTCCACAGGGGGCCCGGGAGAGACCCAGTACTTC. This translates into CASSSTGGPGETQYF.